A selection of T cell receptor beta chains follows, all from one sample in a study of Ad26.COV2.S vaccination and SARS-CoV-2 variants. Profiling relied on immunoSEQ multiplex PCR, and the TCRdb table lists in-frame clones only, not all of them. Of hundreds of thousands of clones listed, about nine tenths are singletons. The input for sequencing was peripheral blood, taken in a trial of Ad26.COV2.S vaccine versus placebo. These receptors originate from a person between 18 and 65 years old who received the Ad26.COV2.S COVID-19 vaccine or a placebo. CDR3s include the opening cysteine and the closing phenylalanine or tryptophan. A D gene is named only where the DNA matches it firmly. Clone sizes are given selectively: once, few, many, or a class where the clone is expanded.

16	TRBJ1-6	TRBV18	NA	TRBD1	TGTGCCAGCTCACCCGGGCAGGGGGCGGACAATTCACCCCTCCACTTT	CASSPGQGADNSPLHF
14	TRBJ2-2	TRBV6-5	NA	TRBD2	TGTGCCAGCAGTCCTAGCGGGGATGGGGGGGAGCTGTTTTTT	CASSPSGDGGELFF
15	TRBJ2-5	TRBV5-1	NA	TRBD1	TGCGCCAGCAGCCTCGGGACAGAATATCAAGAGACCCAGTACTTC	CASSLGTEYQETQYF
15	TRBJ1-5	TRBV3-1/TRBV3-2	once	NA	TGTGCCAGCAGCCCGTCGGGATTCAGCAATCAGCCCCAGCATTTT	CASSPSGFSNQPQHF
19	TRBJ1-5	TRBV6-1	NA	NA	TGTGCCAGCAGTGAAACCTACGACAGGACGGGTTATAGCAATCAGCCCCAGCATTTT	CASSETYDRTGYSNQPQHF
14	TRBJ2-7	TRBV10-1	once	TRBD1	TGCGCCAGCAGTACCCGGGACAGGAGCTACGAGCAGTACTTC	CASSTRDRSYEQYF
14	TRBJ1-2	TRBV5-4	NA	NA	TGTGCCAGCAGCTTGCGTCAGGGGAACTATGGCTACACCTTC	CASSLRQGNYGYTF
13	TRBJ2-7	TRBV5-1	NA	NA	TGCGCCAGCACAAGCGGTCCTAACTACGAGCAGTACTTC	CASTSGPNYEQYF
15	TRBJ2-3	TRBV2	NA	NA	TGTGCCAGCAGTTCAGGCGACGCGCGCGCAGATACGCAGTATTTT	CASSSGDARADTQYF
13	TRBJ2-1	TRBV6-1	once	NA	TGTGCCAGCAGTGAATCAGGGGACAATGAGCAGTTCTTC	CASSESGDNEQFF
14	TRBJ2-7	TRBV4-2	NA	TRBD1	TGTGCCAGCAGCCACCCGGGACAGGTGGTCGAGCAGTACTTC	CASSHPGQVVEQYF
11	TRBJ1-6	TRBV11-2	few	NA	TGTGCCAGCGCCCTGGGACTTCCCCTCCACTTT	CASALGLPLHF
13	TRBJ2-2	TRBV5-1	NA	NA	TGCGCCACCCGTGACGATCTTATCGGGGAGCTGTTTTTT	CATRDDLIGELFF
16	TRBJ1-5	TRBV7-6	NA	TRBD1	TGTGCCAGCAGCTTATTTGAGGGGGCCGGCAATCAGCCCCAGCATTTT	CASSLFEGAGNQPQHF
14	TRBJ1-5	TRBV18	NA	NA	TGTGCCAGCTCACAGGGGTTAAGCAATCAGCCCCAGCATTTT	CASSQGLSNQPQHF
19	TRBJ2-3	TRBV5-1	NA	TRBD2	TGCGCCAGCAGCCTAGATGGACTAGCGGGGGGGACTAGCACAGATACGCAGTATTTT	CASSLDGLAGGTSTDTQYF
15	TRBJ1-4	TRBV4-3	NA	TRBD1	TGCGCCAGCAGCCCCCTAGGGACAGGGGGCGAAAAACTGTTTTTT	CASSPLGTGGEKLFF
14	TRBJ1-3	TRBV14	NA	NA	TGTGCCAGCAGCCAAGATCTCCAGGCCGGCACCATATATTTT	CASSQDLQAGTIYF
15	TRBJ1-2	TRBV19	NA	TRBD1	TGTGCCAGTAGTTCCACCCTAACGGGACAGGATGGCTACACCTTC	CASSSTLTGQDGYTF
16	TRBJ1-1	TRBV5-1	NA	NA	TGCGCCAGCAGCACACAGGGAGGGGGTATGAACACTGAAGCTTTCTTT	CASSTQGGGMNTEAFF
14	TRBJ2-7	TRBV7-9	NA	TRBD1	TGTGCCAGCAGCTCCCGCCAGGGGGCTTACGAGCAGTACTTC	CASSSRQGAYEQYF
14	TRBJ1-1	TRBV7-2	NA	NA	TGTGCCAGCAGCTTAGCGTGGCAGAACACTGAAGCTTTCTTT	CASSLAWQNTEAFF
14	TRBJ2-1	TRBV20-1	NA	TRBD2	TGCAGTGCTAGTACGCGGGGGTCCTACAATGAGCAGTTCTTC	CSASTRGSYNEQFF
15	TRBJ1-6	TRBV7-2	NA	NA	TGTGCCAGCAGCCCAGAAGGGCAGTATAATTCACCCCTCCACTTT	CASSPEGQYNSPLHF
15	TRBJ2-7	TRBV7-9	NA	TRBD2	TGTGCCGGGACTAGCGGGGGACACCCTCCCCTGGAGCAGTACTTC	CAGTSGGHPPLEQYF
13	TRBJ2-1	TRBV6-6	NA	TRBD1	TGTGCCAGCAGTCACGGACAGGGCAATGAGCAGTTCTTC	CASSHGQGNEQFF
14	TRBJ1-1	TRBV9	NA	NA	TGTGCCAGCAGCGTAGGAGGGAATGGGGCTGAAGCTTTCTTT	CASSVGGNGAEAFF
15	TRBJ2-7	TRBV19	once	NA	TGTGCCAGTAGTATAGTTGGGGACGGGACCTACGAGCAGTACTTC	CASSIVGDGTYEQYF
16	TRBJ1-6	TRBV5-1	NA	NA	TGCGCCAGCCACCCCCGAGACCCTCCATTGGATTCACCCCTCCACTTT	CASHPRDPPLDSPLHF
16	TRBJ2-1	TRBV18	NA	NA	TGTGCCAGCTCATCCCGACAGGTTAGCTTCTACAATGAGCAGTTCTTC	CASSSRQVSFYNEQFF
14	TRBJ1-5	TRBV6-5	NA	TRBD1	TGTGCCAGCACCGCCGGGACAGGGAATCAGCCCCAGCATTTT	CASTAGTGNQPQHF
14	TRBJ2-3	TRBV7-9	NA	NA	TGTGCCAGCACCTTTGGCTTAGCCACAGATACGCAGTATTTT	CASTFGLATDTQYF
16	TRBJ2-4	TRBV6-6	NA	TRBD1	TGTGCCAGCAGTTCCGCCAACAGGGGTGCCAAAAACATTCAGTACTTC	CASSSANRGAKNIQYF
15	TRBJ1-2	TRBV9	NA	NA	TGTGCCAGCAGCGTAGATAGGCCGGGACCCCGTGGCTACACCTTC	CASSVDRPGPRGYTF
13	TRBJ2-3	TRBV4-2	NA	NA	TGTGCCAGCAGCCAAGATCGGCTCCAAACGCAGTATTTT	CASSQDRLQTQYF
14	TRBJ2-5	TRBV19	few	NA	TGTGCCAGTAGTATTGGTGGGGTAGAGGAGACCCAGTACTTC	CASSIGGVEETQYF
15	TRBJ2-5	TRBV5-5	NA	TRBD2	TGTGCCAGCAGCAGACTAGCGGGGACTCAAGAGACCCAGTACTTC	CASSRLAGTQETQYF
13	TRBJ1-2	TRBV15	NA	NA	TGTGCCACCAGCAGAGAACAGAGCTATGGCTACACCTTC	CATSREQSYGYTF
15	TRBJ2-7	TRBV6-1	NA	NA	TGTGCCAGCAGTGAAGACAGCTACCGCTCCTACGAGCAGTACTTC	CASSEDSYRSYEQYF